This T cell receptor beta chain was sequenced for a study of cytomegalovirus exposure and HLA in healthy donors. Study results and caveats: CMV antigen specificity of three CMV-associated chains was confirmed in vitro. When a later analysis was performed, an Asian-associated ancestry cluster reportedly had fewer N-insertions than the 666-donor mean.

This clone has just one count. What it binds is unknown. The germline gives CDR1 SGHNT, CDR2 YYREEE (reference sequence). Trimming took 3 bases from V and 6 from J; bases not matched to a gene: 7. The CDR3 is made up of 14 amino acids. In the PCR, 60 Vbeta and 13 Jbeta primers were used. Measured with immunoSEQ multiplex PCR; TCRdb has only the in-frame clones, and not every one. This table has around 140,000 clones, about 80% appearing once. V gene TRBV5-4 combines with J gene TRBJ2-7; the match to TRBD1 covers 9 bases. This receptor was obtained from a woman aged 18-29 years in good health and CMV-seropositive. The specimen was PBMCs. The CDR3 loop is CASSSPGQGSEQYF. CDR3 nucleotides: TGTGCCAGCAGCTCGCCGGGACAGGGTAGCGAGCAGTACTTC. Combining the CDR3 with reference TRBV5-4 and TRBJ2-7 gives the whole variable domain ETGVTQSPTHLIKTRGQQVTLRCSSQSGHNTVSWYQQALGQGPQFIFQYYREEENGRGNFPPRFSGLQFPNYSSELNVNALELDDSALYLCASSSPGQGSEQYFGPGTRLTVT.